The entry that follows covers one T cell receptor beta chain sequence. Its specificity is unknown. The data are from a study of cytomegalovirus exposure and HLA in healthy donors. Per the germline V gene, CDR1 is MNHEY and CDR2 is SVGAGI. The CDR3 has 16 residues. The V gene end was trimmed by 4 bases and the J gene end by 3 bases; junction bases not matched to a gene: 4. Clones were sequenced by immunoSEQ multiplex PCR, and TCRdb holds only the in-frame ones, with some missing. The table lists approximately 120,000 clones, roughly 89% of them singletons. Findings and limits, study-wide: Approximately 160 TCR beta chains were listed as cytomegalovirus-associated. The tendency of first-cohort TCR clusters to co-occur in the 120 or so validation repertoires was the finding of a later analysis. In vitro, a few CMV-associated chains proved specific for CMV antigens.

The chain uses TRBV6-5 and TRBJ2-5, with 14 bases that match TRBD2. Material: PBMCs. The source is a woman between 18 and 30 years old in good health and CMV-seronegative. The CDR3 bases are TGTGCCAGCAGTTCATGGGGACTAGCGGGAGAAGAGACCCAGTACTTC. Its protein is CASSSWGLAGEETQYF.